The 24 T cell receptor beta chains in this list originate from one sample, sequenced in a study of low-dose radiotherapy and immunotherapy resistance in tumors. TRAV- and TRBV-specific primers were used for first-strand cDNA, which covered alpha and beta chains. PCR amplification of the TCRs was performed with Phusion for 20 to 25 PCR cycles, and it relied on a constant-region primer together with a V-primer adapter. TCRdb ran MiXCR on the reads and lists one entry per CDR3 protein. The sample has some 10,000 distinct CDR3 sequences, 69% seen once. The receptors were gathered from a human donor with advanced metastatic prostate, ovarian, gallbladder or colorectal cancer (not recorded which). This table probably holds off-target reads from a library built for another chain.

The chain joins TRBV29-1 to TRBJ2-1; D is uncertain. The CDR3 totals 13 residues. Trimming pared 6 bases from V and 5 bases from J, leaving 14 bases between. Germline loops: CDR1 SQVTM, CDR2 ANQGSEA. Here the CDR3 DNA reads TGCAGCGTCAATTCCGTAATCAACAATGAGCAGTTCTTC. As protein: CSVNSVINNEQFF.

This clonotype was counted between two and nine times. CDR3 in DNA: TGCAGCGTGCAGGGGAGCTCTGGGGCCAACGTCCTGACTTTC. Encoded protein: CSVQGSSGANVLTF. The chain is built from TRBV29-1 and TRBJ2-6, with D tentatively TRBD1 (6 bases). CDR1 and CDR2 (germline): SQVTM, ANQGSEA. The V end was cut by 6 bases, the J end by 0 bases, with 9 bases between. The CDR3 is 14 residues long.

The chain joins TRBV19 to TRBJ1-5, with 7 bases that match TRBD1. CDR1 and CDR2 (germline): LNHDA, SQIVND (reference sequence). V shed 5 bases, J shed 6 bases, and the junction held 7 bases outside the gene matches. This CDR3 is 14 amino acids long. The CDR3 loop is CASSPGGRGQPQHF. The DNA of the CDR3 is TGTGCCAGTAGTCCAGGGGGAAGGGGTCAGCCCCAGCATTTT.

This clonotype showed up just a few times. The chain carries TRBV29-1 and TRBJ2-6, with D unresolved. The CDR3 covers 13 residues. V was shortened by 7 bases and J by 0 bases, with 7 bases between the two germline ends. Germline V gene data show CDR1 as SQVTM and CDR2 as ANQGSEA. CDR3 amino acids: CSAPDSGANVLTF. As DNA, the CDR3 is TGCAGCGCCCCCGACTCTGGGGCCAACGTCCTGACTTTC. Drawing the rest from reference TRBV29-1 and TRBJ2-6, the complete variable domain is SAVISQKPSRDICQRGTSLTIQCQVDSQVTMMFWYRQQPGQSLTLIATANQGSEATYESGFVIDKFPISRPNLTFSTLTVSNMSPEDSSIYLCSAPDSGANVLTFGAGSRLTVL.

This clonotype was seen a few times. The chain combines TRBV13 with TRBJ2-1; no clear D gene. V lost 5 bases, J lost 2 bases, and 16 bases lay in between. Germline CDR1 and CDR2: PRHDT and FYEKMQ (reference sequence). This CDR3 is 16 amino acids long. In DNA form, the CDR3 reads TGTGCCAGCAGCGAGCCGGACGGGTCGCCCTACAATGAGCAGTTCTTC. As protein: CASSEPDGSPYNEQFF.

The genes are TRBV4-1 and TRBJ2-2; TRBD2 agrees at 8 bases. This CDR3 is built from 15 residues. The J segment lost 4 bases and the V segment lost 4 bases, leaving 5 bases of the junction unmatched. Germline-derived CDR1 and CDR2 are MGHRA and YSYEKL. The CDR3 loop reads CASSLSGGRTGELFF. The CDR3, as DNA: TGCGCCAGCAGCCTCTCGGGGGGGCGCACCGGGGAGCTGTTTTTT.

In this sample, this clonotype turned up once. The genes are TRBV5-6 and TRBJ2-2, with 9 bases lining up with TRBD1. Germline CDR1 reads SGHDT; CDR2 reads YYEEEE. CDR3 length: 16 residues. V shed 0 bases and J 3 bases; nucleotides not matched to a gene: 3. The CDR3 loop reads CASSLDGQGYTGELFF. CDR3 sequence (DNA): TGTGCCAGCAGCTTGGACGGACAGGGGTACACCGGGGAGCTGTTTTTT.

The CDR3 DNA follows: TGTGCCAGCAGCGCTACTAGCGGGAGAGGGGATACGCAGTATTTT. Translating gives CASSATSGRGDTQYF. The chain is built from TRBV7-9 and TRBJ2-3; 11 bases map to TRBD2. Germline loops: CDR1 SEHNR, CDR2 FQNEAQ (reference sequence). CDR3 length: 15 amino acids. J was trimmed by 6 bases and V by 5 bases; bases with no gene match: 7.

The J gene is TRBJ2-5, the V gene TRBV2; 7 bases are a match to TRBD1. Trimming at V came to 8 bases and at J to 9 bases, leaving 18 bases not matched to a gene. The CDR3 is 15 amino acids. Per the germline V gene, CDR1 is SNHLY and CDR2 is FYNNEI. The CDR3 region is CASFPYENRGRSQYF. Written as DNA, the CDR3 is TGTGCCAGCTTCCCCTACGAGAACAGGGGAAGGTCCCAGTACTTC.

The J gene is TRBJ2-7, the V gene TRBV12-3 or TRBV12-4, with TRBD1 matching 10 bases. The CDR3 is made up of 14 amino acids. V shed 6 bases, J shed 7 bases, and the junction held 9 bases outside the gene matches. The CDR3: CASSTRTGGLEQYF. The DNA for the CDR3 is TGTGCCAGCAGCACCCGGACAGGGGGGTTAGAGCAGTACTTC.

The V and J genes are TRBV10-3 and TRBJ2-1; TRBD2 aligns across 7 bases. The CDR3 runs to 14 residues. The ends lost 6 bases at V and 1 base at J; junction bases unmatched: 3. Germline V gives CDR1 ENHRY, CDR2 SYGVKD. The CDR3 DNA follows: TGTGCCATCAGCACTAGCGAGTCCTACAATGAGCAGTTCTTC. Protein product: CAISTSESYNEQFF.

In this sample, this clonotype turned up a few times. This chain uses TRBV3-1 with TRBJ2-7; maybe TRBD2 (6 bases). Germline CDR1 is LGHDT and CDR2 is YNNKEL (reference sequence). This CDR3 spans 12 amino acids. Trimming removed 8 bases from V and 5 bases from J, with 13 bases in between. CDR3 region: CASSHGLHEQYF. The CDR3 DNA sequence: TGTGCCAGCTCCCATGGACTACACGAGCAGTACTTC.

This clonotype was detected a few times. The V call is TRBV10-2, the J call TRBJ1-5, with TRBD1 identical over 7 bases. Germline CDR1 reads WSHSY; CDR2 reads SAAADI. V was pared by 5 bases and J by 0 bases, with 10 bases of the junction left unmatched. This CDR3 region has 17 residues. Here the CDR3 DNA reads TGCGCCAGCAGTCAAAAGATACAGGGGATTAGCAATCAGCCCCAGCATTTT. The encoded protein is CASSQKIQGISNQPQHF.

V usage is TRBV5-8 and J usage is TRBJ1-5, with 8 bases matching TRBD1. Germline V gene data show CDR1 as SGHTS and CDR2 as YDEGEE. CDR3 length equals 14 residues. The trim removed 4 bases at V and 5 bases at J, leaving 5 bases unmatched. The CDR3 protein is CASSTGQGYQPQHF. The CDR3 coding sequence is TGTGCCAGCAGCACCGGACAGGGATATCAGCCCCAGCATTTT.

By sample fraction, this clonotype is medium-sized. V and J are TRBV20-1 and TRBJ2-3, with D unclear. Per the germline V gene, CDR1 is DFQATT and CDR2 is SNEGSKA (reference sequence). The CDR3 covers 11 residues. The V gene lost 6 bases and the J gene lost 7 bases, with 11 bases spanning the gap. Written as DNA, the CDR3 is TGCAGTGCCAAAAGGTTATATACGCAGTATTTT. As protein: CSAKRLYTQYF.

This clonotype has only a few counts. The chain uses TRBV5-1 and TRBJ2-7, with 9 bases matching TRBD2. Unmatched junction bases numbered 11, after V lost 0 bases and J lost 4 bases. Per germline, CDR1 SGHRS and CDR2 YFSETQ. This CDR3 contains 17 residues. CDR3 in amino acids: CASSLGAGGAGGYEQYF. The CDR3 DNA sequence: TGCGCCAGCAGCTTGGGCGCGGGGGGAGCGGGAGGTTACGAGCAGTACTTC.

This rearrangement joins TRBV21-1 to TRBJ2-1; the D call in the table, TRBD1, was not verified against the DNA. TRBV21-1 is reported as a pseudogene. This CDR3 spans 18 amino acids. CDR3 region: CASSITGGQASGYNEQFF. Written as DNA, the CDR3 is TGTGCCAGCAGCATCACAGGGGGCCAGGCTAGCGGATACAATGAGCAGTTCTTC.

This clonotype was seen a few times. The gene calls are TRBV28 and TRBJ2-7; D is perhaps TRBD2 (7 bases). CDR1 is MDHEN and CDR2 is SYDVKM in the germline V gene. V was shortened by 6 bases and J by 5 bases, with 17 bases between the two germline ends. CDR3 length: 14 residues. As DNA, the CDR3 is TGTGCCAGCAGCCACTCGGGGGGCGTTCACGAGCAGTACTTC. Residues: CASSHSGGVHEQYF.

The chain recombines TRBV19 with TRBJ1-1, with 11 nucleotides matching TRBD1. Germline V gene sequence: CDR1 LNHDA, CDR2 SQIVND (reference sequence). V lost 7 bases, J lost 5 bases, and 6 bases stayed unmatched. The CDR3 runs 14 residues. The CDR3: CASIPGQGGTEAFF. CDR3 sequence (DNA): TGTGCCAGTATCCCGGGACAGGGGGGGACTGAAGCTTTCTTT.

CDR3 region: CASMLQGPEQYF. CDR3 DNA sequence: TGTGCCAGCATGCTACAGGGCCCCGAGCAGTACTTC. V usage is TRBV2 and J usage is TRBJ2-7; D is possibly TRBD1 (6 bases). V lost 7 bases to trimming and J lost 6 bases, with 13 bases between them. Germline CDR1 SNHLY, CDR2 FYNNEI. The CDR3 is made up of 12 amino acids.

This chain links TRBV28 with TRBJ1-5, with D unresolved. Germline V gene sequence: CDR1 MDHEN, CDR2 SYDVKM. The V and J ends lost 2 bases and 11 bases respectively, with 10 bases between them. The CDR3 has 12 amino acids. Here the CDR3 DNA reads TGTGCCAGCAGTTTAGATACCCTGACCCAGCATTTT. This encodes CASSLDTLTQHF.

The rearrangement links TRBV3-1 to TRBJ1-3, with D hard to call. In germline, CDR1 is LGHDT, CDR2 YNNKEL (reference sequence). Trimming cost V 1 base and J 5 bases, with 18 bases left between them. The CDR3 runs to 17 residues. CDR3 DNA sequence: TGTGCCAGCAGCCAAGTACCGGGTGGCCTTACGCGAAACACCATATATTTT. Protein product: CASSQVPGGLTRNTIYF.

This clonotype has a single count. The chain has TRBV20-1 and TRBJ2-1; 8 bases line up with TRBD2. The CDR3 totals 15 residues. V lost 1 base and J lost 7; bases outside the gene matches: 9. CDR1 is DFQATT, CDR2 SNEGSKA, per germline (reference sequence). CDR3 sequence (DNA): TGCAGTGCTAGAGCCCCGGGACTAGGGTTGAATGAGCAGTTCTTC. Residues: CSARAPGLGLNEQFF.

The genes are TRBV7-9 and TRBJ2-7; unclear D gene. V lost 6 bases to trimming and J lost 4 bases, with 13 bases between them. CDR1 is SEHNR and CDR2 is FQNEAQ in the germline V gene (reference sequence). This CDR3 comprises 13 residues. The CDR3 loop reads CASRTVRVYEQYF. The CDR3 DNA reads as TGTGCCAGCAGAACCGTAAGGGTTTACGAGCAGTACTTC.